This T cell receptor beta chain emerged from a study of blood T cell repertoires in COVID-19. Looking at the study overall: Sources were T cells, B-cell-depleted T cells, or PBMCs; the material itself was cDNA or gDNA.

Germline V gene data show CDR1 as SNHLY and CDR2 as FYNNEI. The CDR3 length is 17 residues. J lost 5 bases, V lost 8 bases, and 14 bases had no gene match. The study recruited people aged 18 to 89 years across roughly 25 US areas. Donors of Cohort 3 who recovered were those that had two negative PCRs, clearance, or symptom resolution. Data came from immunoSEQ multiplex PCR; TCRdb stores just in-frame clones and leaves some out. The sample includes about 200,000 clones, roughly 87% of them seen just once. This sequence originates from a woman aged 25 to 39 who had recovered from COVID-19. Material for sequencing was PBMCs or T cells enriched from blood (not recorded which). The chain uses TRBV2 and TRBJ1-6, with TRBD1 matching over 8 bases. The CDR3 loop reads CASEGWTGKGNNSPLHF. The CDR3 nucleotides read TGTGCCAGCGAAGGTTGGACAGGGAAGGGCAATAATTCACCCCTCCACTTT.